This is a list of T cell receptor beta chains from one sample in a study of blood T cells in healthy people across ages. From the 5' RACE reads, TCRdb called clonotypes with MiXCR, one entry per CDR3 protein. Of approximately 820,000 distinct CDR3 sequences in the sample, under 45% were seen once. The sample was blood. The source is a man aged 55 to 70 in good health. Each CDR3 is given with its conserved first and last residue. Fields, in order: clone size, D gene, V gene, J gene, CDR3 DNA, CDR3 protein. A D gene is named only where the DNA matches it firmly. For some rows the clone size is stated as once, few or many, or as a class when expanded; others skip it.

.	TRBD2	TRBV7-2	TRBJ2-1	TGTGCCAGCAGCATATTAGCGGGGTTACCCTACGAGCAGTTCTTC	CASSILAGLPYEQFF
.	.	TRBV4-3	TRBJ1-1	TGCGCCAGCAGCCAAGATAGACAGGTACTAAACACTGAAGCTTTCTTT	CASSQDRQVLNTEAFF
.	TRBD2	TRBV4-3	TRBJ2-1	TGCGCCAGCAGCCAATCGACTAGCCGAAGCTACAATGAGCAGTTCTTC	CASSQSTSRSYNEQFF
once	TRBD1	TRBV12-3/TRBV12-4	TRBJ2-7	TGTGCCAGCAGTAAGCGGACAGGATTAAGGTACGAGCAGTACTTC	CASSKRTGLRYEQYF
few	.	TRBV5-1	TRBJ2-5	TGCGCCAGCAGACGGGCTTCGACGGAGCCCCAAGAGACCCAGTACTTC	CASRRASTEPQETQYF
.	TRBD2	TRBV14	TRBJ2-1	TGTGCCAGCAAAATCTCTAGCGGGGGCAATGAGCAGTTCTTC	CASKISSGGNEQFF
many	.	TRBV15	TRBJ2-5	TGTGCCACCTCCCCAGAACTGTACCAAGAGACCCAGTACTTC	CATSPELYQETQYF
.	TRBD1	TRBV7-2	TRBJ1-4	TGTGCCAGCAGCTTTACAGGGGGAACAACTAATGAAAAACTGTTTTTT	CASSFTGGTTNEKLFF
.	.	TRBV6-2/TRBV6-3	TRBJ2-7	TGTGCCAGCAGGAGCCAGACAGCCCTCTACGAGCAGTATTTC	CASRSQTALYEQYF
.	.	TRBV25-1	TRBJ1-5	TGTGCCAGCAGTGACTTCCGGGTAAATCAGCCCCAGCATTTT	CASSDFRVNQPQHF
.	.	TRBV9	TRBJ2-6	TGTGCCAGCAGCGTCTCTGGGGCCAATGCCCTGACTTTC	CASSVSGANALTF
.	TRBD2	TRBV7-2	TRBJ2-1	TGTGCCAGCAGACGGACTAGCGGTTCCTACAATGAGCAGTTCTTC	CASRRTSGSYNEQFF
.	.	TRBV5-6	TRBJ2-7	TGTGCCAGCAGCTTGTTCCACAGCACCTACGAGCAGTACTTC	CASSLFHSTYEQYF
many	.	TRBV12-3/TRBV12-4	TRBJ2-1	TGTGCCAGCAGTTTAATTGGGGTCAATGAGCAGTTCTTC	CASSLIGVNEQFF
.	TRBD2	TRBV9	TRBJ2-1	TGTGCCAGCAGCGCCTTGACTAGCGGGGGTCGCGCGGAGCAGTTCTTC	CASSALTSGGRAEQFF
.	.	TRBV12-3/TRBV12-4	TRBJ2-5	TGTGCCAGCAGGGAGGGGGGGGGCGTTCAAGAGACCCAGTACTTC	CASREGGGVQETQYF
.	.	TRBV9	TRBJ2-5	TGTGCCAGCAGCCCCCAGGGGACATGGGAGACCCAGTACTTC	CASSPQGTWETQYF
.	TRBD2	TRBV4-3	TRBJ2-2	TGCGCCAGCAGCCAGCAACTAGCGGGGGGGCCGGGGAGAAGGGAGCTGTTTTTT	CASSQQLAGGPGRRELFF
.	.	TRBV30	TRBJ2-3	TGTGCCTGGAGTGTCCAGGAGGTAACAGATACGCAGTATTTT	CAWSVQEVTDTQYF
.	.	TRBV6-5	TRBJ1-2	TGTGCCAGCAGTGCAGGGTTCGTCGGCTACACCTTC	CASSAGFVGYTF
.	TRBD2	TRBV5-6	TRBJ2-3	TGTGCCAGCAGCCCCCTGACTAGCGGATCCACAGATACGCAGTATTTT	CASSPLTSGSTDTQYF
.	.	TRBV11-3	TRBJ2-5	TGTGCCTGCAAGTCGGGGCAGCAAGAGACCCAGTACTTC	CACKSGQQETQYF
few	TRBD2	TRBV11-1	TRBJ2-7	TGTGCCAGCAGCTTTACTAGCGGGTACGAGCAGTACTTC	CASSFTSGYEQYF
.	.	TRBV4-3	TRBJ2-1	TGCGCCAGCAGCCAAGATATAAGGGCAGTAGGGTACGAGCAGTTCTTC	CASSQDIRAVGYEQFF
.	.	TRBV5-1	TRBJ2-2	TGCGCCAGCAGCTTGAATACGATCGGCACCGGGGAGCTGTTTTTT	CASSLNTIGTGELFF
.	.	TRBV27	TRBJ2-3	TGTGCCAGCAGTCCAAGGCCGGCCTCCGAGACGCAGTATTTT	CASSPRPASETQYF